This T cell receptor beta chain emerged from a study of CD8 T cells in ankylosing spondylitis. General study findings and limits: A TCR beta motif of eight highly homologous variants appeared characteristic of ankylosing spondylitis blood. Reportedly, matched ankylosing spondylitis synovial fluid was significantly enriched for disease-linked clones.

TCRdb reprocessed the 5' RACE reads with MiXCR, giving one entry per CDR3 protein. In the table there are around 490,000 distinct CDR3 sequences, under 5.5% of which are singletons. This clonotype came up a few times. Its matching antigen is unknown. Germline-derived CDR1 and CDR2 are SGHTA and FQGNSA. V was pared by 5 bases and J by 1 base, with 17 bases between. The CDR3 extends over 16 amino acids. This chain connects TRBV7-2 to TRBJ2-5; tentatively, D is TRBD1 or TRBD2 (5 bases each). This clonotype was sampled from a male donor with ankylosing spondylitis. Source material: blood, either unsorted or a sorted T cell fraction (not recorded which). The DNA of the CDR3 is TGTGCCAGCAGCCCTACCGGGACGACCTTCCAAGAGACCCAGTACTTC. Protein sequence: CASSPTGTTFQETQYF. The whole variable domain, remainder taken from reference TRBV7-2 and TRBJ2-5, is GAGVSQSPSNKVTEKGKDVELRCDPISGHTALYWYRQSLGQGLEFLIYFQGNSAPDKSGLPSDRFSAERTGGSVSTLTIQRTQQEDSAVYLCASSPTGTTFQETQYFGPGTRLLVL.